These 31 T cell receptor beta chains were sequenced from one sample in a study of blood T cell repertoires in COVID-19. Produced via immunoSEQ multiplex PCR; TCRdb's table is partial and in-frame only. The sample lists over 85,000 clones, approximately 90% seen once, with 5% to 6.5% in the top ten. Sequenced material: peripheral blood. The receptors derive from a woman aged 45-65 years with COVID-19, enrolled during active disease.

The chain joins TRBV10-3 to TRBJ1-1; 12 bases fit TRBD1. Trimming took 4 bases from V and 1 from J; bases not matched to a gene: 4. Germline CDR1 and CDR2: ENHRY and SYGVKD. This CDR3 is 16 amino acids long. The CDR3 bases are TGTGCCATCAGTGCGGGACAGGGGGCCGGGAACACTGAAGCTTTCTTT. Amino acid sequence: CAISAGQGAGNTEAFF.

The genes are TRBV20-1 and TRBJ1-2; D remains ambiguous. Germline V gene data show CDR1 as DFQATT and CDR2 as SNEGSKA (reference sequence). The CDR3 is 11 amino acids. Trimming cost V 1 base and J 3 bases, with 3 bases left between them. The CDR3, as DNA: TGCAGTGCTAGAGCGGACTATGGCTACACCTTC. This codes for CSARADYGYTF.

The chain recombines TRBV6-5 with TRBJ1-6; 8 positions match TRBD1. Per germline, CDR1 MNHEY and CDR2 SVGAGI. The V segment lost 3 bases and the J segment 6 bases; nucleotides outside the gene matches: 4. The CDR3 extends over 15 amino acids. The chain's CDR3 is CASSYWTGFNSPLHF. The CDR3 coding sequence is TGTGCCAGCAGTTATTGGACAGGGTTTAATTCACCCCTCCACTTT.

The rearrangement joins TRBV7-2 to TRBJ2-3; 8 positions agree with TRBD2. The CDR3 is 16 residues long. Germline V gives CDR1 SGHTA, CDR2 FQGNSA. The V segment lost 5 bases and the J segment 2 bases; nucleotides outside the gene matches: 9. The CDR3 DNA reads TGTGCCAGCAGCCACCTTAGCGGGGACCCCACAGATACGCAGTATTTT. Translation gives CASSHLSGDPTDTQYF.

The V gene is TRBV19, the J gene TRBJ2-4, with 9 bases matching TRBD1. Trimming cost V 5 bases and J 7 bases; bases outside gene matches: 9. Looked up from germline, CDR1 is LNHDA and CDR2 is SQIVND (reference sequence). CDR3 length: 15 amino acids. This CDR3 reads CASSAPGQGINIQYF. CDR3 in DNA: TGTGCCAGTAGTGCTCCGGGACAGGGAATCAACATTCAGTACTTC. The variable domain in full, with the rest retrieved from reference TRBV19 and TRBJ2-4, is DGGITQSPKYLFRKEGQNVTLSCEQNLNHDAMYWYRQDPGQGLRLIYYSQIVNDFQKGDIAEGYSVSREKKESFPLTVTSAQKNPTAFYLCASSAPGQGINIQYFGAGTRLSVL.

The V and J genes are TRBV29-1 and TRBJ1-5; no clear D gene. The CDR3 loop spans 13 amino acids. V dropped 6 bases and J dropped 3 bases, with 12 bases sitting between them. Per germline, CDR1 SQVTM and CDR2 ANQGSEA. CDR3 sequence (DNA): TGCAGCGTCTCCGGCGGAGTCAATCAGCCCCAGCATTTT. Its protein product is CSVSGGVNQPQHF. Supplemented by reference TRBV29-1 and TRBJ1-5, the full variable domain reads SAVISQKPSRDICQRGTSLTIQCQVDSQVTMMFWYRQQPGQSLTLIATANQGSEATYESGFVIDKFPISRPNLTFSTLTVSNMSPEDSSIYLCSVSGGVNQPQHFGDGTRLSIL.

The rearrangement joins TRBV7-2 to TRBJ1-5; D gene ambiguous. V was clipped by 1 base and J by 6 bases, with 7 bases between them. Germline V CDR1 and CDR2: SGHTA, FQGNSA. The CDR3 has 13 residues. Here the CDR3 reads CASSLGYGQPQHF. CDR3 nucleotides: TGTGCCAGCAGCTTAGGGTACGGTCAGCCCCAGCATTTT.

The V gene is TRBV3-1 (or the pseudogene TRBV3-2), the J gene TRBJ1-4; D is unclear. V was shortened by 1 base and J by 7 bases, with 19 bases between the two germline ends. The length of the CDR3 is 17 residues. CDR1 and CDR2 (germline): LGHDT, YNNKEL (reference sequence). This CDR3 is CASSQVSIRGVSEKLFF. The CDR3, as DNA: TGTGCCAGCAGCCAAGTATCTATTCGGGGAGTCTCTGAAAAACTGTTTTTT.

This rearrangement joins TRBV30 to TRBJ2-7; TRBD1 matches at 7 bases. The CDR3 has 12 amino acids. The ends lost 1 base at V and 4 bases at J; junction bases unmatched: 1. Per the germline V gene, CDR1 is GTSNPN and CDR2 is SVGIG (reference sequence). CDR3 amino acids: CAWSGDSYEQYF. The CDR3 DNA is TGTGCCTGGAGTGGGGACAGTTACGAGCAGTACTTC.

V is TRBV6-5 and J is TRBJ2-3, with D unresolved. V was shortened by 1 base and J by 6 bases, with 8 bases between the two germline ends. Germline CDR1 and CDR2: MNHEY and SVGAGI. The length of the CDR3 is 13 residues. In DNA, the CDR3 is TGTGCCAGCAGTTACTTCGCCGGGGATACGCAGTATTTT. Its translation: CASSYFAGDTQYF.

The chain recombines TRBV5-1 with TRBJ1-2; D call uncertain. The CDR3 totals 13 residues. Trimming shortened V by 0 bases and J by 4 bases, and 7 bases separated the two germline ends. CDR1 is SGHRS, CDR2 YFSETQ, per germline. The CDR3, as DNA: TGCGCCAGCAGCTTGGCCCCGAGCTATGGCTACACCTTC. It codes for CASSLAPSYGYTF.

The chain is built from TRBV5-1 and TRBJ2-5; 13 bases align to TRBD2. The trim removed 1 base at V and 4 bases at J, leaving 7 bases unmatched. Germline V CDR1 and CDR2: SGHRS, YFSETQ. The length of the CDR3 is 17 residues. CDR3 loop: CASSLNSRTSGGETQYF. As DNA, the CDR3 is TGCGCCAGCAGCTTGAACTCACGGACTAGCGGGGGAGAGACCCAGTACTTC.

The gene calls are TRBV7-2 and TRBJ2-7; D unresolved. Germline lookup yields CDR1 SGHTA and CDR2 FQGNSA. Trimming left V 2 bases short and J 1 base short, with 9 bases between. The CDR3 runs to 14 residues. The CDR3 DNA follows: TGTGCCAGCAGCTTACAGCACAGTTCCTACGAGCAGTACTTC. The encoded protein is CASSLQHSSYEQYF.

Concerning this clone itself: One end of the junction is discordant with germline, which a read error may explain. Other DNA sequences in the same sample also yield this CDR3. This sequence joins TRBV9 and TRBJ1-6; possible D gene TRBD1, 6 bases. The CDR3 length is 15 residues. Germline-derived CDR1 and CDR2 are SGDLS and YYNGEE. The CDR3 nucleotides are TGTGCCAGCAGTGTAGAAGACAGGTATAATTCACCCCTCCACTTT. It codes for CASSVEDRYNSPLHF.

The J gene is TRBJ1-1, the V gene TRBV18; D is undetermined. V lost 3 bases to trimming and J lost 2 bases, with 7 bases between them. CDR3 size: 13 residues. Germline lookup yields CDR1 KGHSH and CDR2 LQKENI. CDR3 amino acids: CASSPTENTEAFF. DNA for the CDR3: TGTGCCAGCTCACCTACAGAAAACACTGAAGCTTTCTTT.

The chain is built from TRBV23-1 and TRBJ2-5, with 8 bases matching TRBD1. TRBV23-1 is designated an ORF whose function remains uncertain. The CDR3 is 17 amino acids. Trimming took 6 bases from V and 2 from J; bases not matched to a gene: 14. This CDR3 is CASRTPAAGTGQETQYF. As DNA, the CDR3 is TGCGCCAGCAGGACACCAGCGGCCGGGACAGGACAAGAGACCCAGTACTTC.

The count of this clone is one. This chain connects TRBV6-5 to TRBJ1-6, with a possible D match to TRBD1 (6 bases). Germline V CDR1 and CDR2: MNHEY, SVGAGI. CDR3 size: 15 residues. Deletions cut 0 bases from V and 10 bases from J, with 13 bases between. Here the CDR3 reads CASSYSTQGKSPLHF. The CDR3 DNA is TGTGCCAGCAGTTACTCGACACAGGGAAAATCACCCCTCCACTTT.

V is TRBV7-6 and J is TRBJ2-1; D might be TRBD2 (5 bases). This CDR3 has 15 residues. Germline CDR1 reads SGHVS; CDR2 reads FNYEAQ. Trimming took off 5 bases at V and 0 bases at J, with 11 bases between the two ends. The CDR3 DNA sequence: TGTGCCAGCAGCGGAACTAGTGGCTCCTACAATGAGCAGTTCTTC. Its protein is CASSGTSGSYNEQFF.

The V gene is TRBV5-1, the J gene TRBJ2-7, with 7 bases lining up with TRBD1. The junction had 4 bases not matched to a gene; V was cut back by 4 bases and J by 6 bases. The CDR3 is 12 residues long. Germline CDR1 reads SGHRS; CDR2 reads YFSETQ. DNA for the CDR3: TGCGCCAGCAGCAGGACAGGAGCCGAGCAGTACTTC. This encodes CASSRTGAEQYF.

The CDR3 protein is CATSGLAGVVDTQYF. The CDR3 DNA is TGTGCCACCAGCGGACTAGCGGGGGTGGTAGATACGCAGTATTTT. The gene calls are TRBV15 and TRBJ2-3; TRBD2 matches 13 bases. J gave up 5 bases and V 5 bases, and 4 bases lay outside the gene matches. This CDR3 contains 15 residues. Germline V gives CDR1 LNHNV, CDR2 YYDKDF (reference sequence).

This rearrangement joins TRBV5-1 to TRBJ2-7; TRBD2 aligns across 14 bases. The germline CDR1 and CDR2 sequences are SGHRS and YFSETQ. The CDR3 extends over 15 amino acids. The ends lost 4 bases at V and 4 bases at J; junction bases unmatched: 4. CDR3: CASSRTSGGLYEQYF. The CDR3 nucleotides are TGCGCCAGCAGCCGGACTAGCGGGGGGCTATACGAGCAGTACTTC.

V and J are TRBV7-6 and TRBJ2-1, with TRBD2 matching over 13 bases. V was clipped by 1 base and J by 5 bases; unmatched bases: 5. CDR1 is SGHVS and CDR2 is FNYEAQ in the germline V gene. The CDR3 totals 17 residues. CDR3 amino acids: CASSLEPGLAGHNEQFF. As DNA, the CDR3 is TGTGCCAGCAGCTTAGAACCGGGACTAGCGGGGCACAATGAGCAGTTCTTC.

In DNA, the CDR3 is TGTGCCACCAAGACAGGGTTACATTCAGATACGCAGTATTTT. This encodes CATKTGLHSDTQYF. The V call is TRBV19, the J call TRBJ2-3, with 7 bases that match TRBD1. The CDR3 is made up of 14 amino acids. Germline assignment: CDR1 LNHDA and CDR2 SQIVND (reference sequence). V dropped 10 bases and J dropped 4; count of bases not matched to a gene: 11.

This chain uses TRBV7-6 with TRBJ2-2; D may be TRBD2 (6 bases). The germline V and J ends were trimmed by 1 base and 2 bases, with 11 bases remaining between them. CDR1 is SGHVS and CDR2 is FNYEAQ in the germline V gene. The length of the CDR3 is 16 residues. The DNA of the CDR3 is TGTGCCAGCAGCTTAGGTCCAGGACTAAACACCGGGGAGCTGTTTTTT. Its protein product is CASSLGPGLNTGELFF.

V usage is TRBV7-9 and J usage is TRBJ2-7, with D unclear. Trimming took off 5 bases at V and 6 bases at J, with 14 bases between the two ends. The CDR3 covers 13 residues. Germline CDR1 is SEHNR and CDR2 is FQNEAQ (reference sequence). The CDR3 sequence: CASSPPSWIEQYF. In nucleotides, the CDR3 is TGTGCCAGCAGCCCCCCTAGTTGGATCGAGCAGTACTTC.

This clone occurred a few times. The chain has TRBV10-3 and TRBJ1-1; 7 nucleotides line up with TRBD1. The CDR3 is made up of 16 amino acids. J gave up 0 bases and V 2 bases, and 6 bases lay outside the gene matches. Germline CDR1 reads ENHRY; CDR2 reads SYGVKD. The CDR3, as DNA: TGTGCCATCAGTGAGAACCCCGGACAGGTGAACACTGAAGCTTTCTTT. Translating it yields CAISENPGQVNTEAFF.

The chain has TRBV7-9 and TRBJ2-7, with 8 bases matching TRBD1. The length of the CDR3 is 14 residues. Trimming cost V 1 base and J 5 bases; bases outside gene matches: 4. CDR1 SEHNR and CDR2 FQNEAQ come from the germline V gene (reference sequence). For the CDR3, the DNA is TGTGCCAGCAGCTTAGGCCAGGGGGCACACGAGCAGTACTTC. Residues: CASSLGQGAHEQYF.

The table lists this clone with a count of one. This chain links TRBV9 with TRBJ1-3; maybe TRBD1 (5 bases). The germline gives CDR1 SGDLS, CDR2 YYNGEE. CDR3 length equals 15 residues. Deletions cut 4 bases from V and 0 bases from J, with 11 bases between. CDR3 loop: CASSPPRDSGNTIYF. The DNA for the CDR3 is TGTGCCAGCAGCCCGCCCAGGGACTCTGGAAACACCATATATTTT.

This clone was counted a single time. The chain has TRBV5-5 and TRBJ2-6, with D maybe TRBD1 (5 bases). Trimming stripped 0 bases from V and 0 bases from J, with 10 bases between. This CDR3 has 17 amino acids. Germline CDR1 SGHKS, CDR2 YYEKEE (reference sequence). CDR3 amino acids: CASSLAVGPSGANVLTF. CDR3 bases: TGTGCCAGCAGCTTGGCCGTGGGGCCCTCTGGGGCCAACGTCCTGACTTTC.

The chain combines TRBV5-6 with TRBJ2-7; D is undetermined. The V end lost 3 bases, the J end lost 4 bases, and 17 bases lay between the germline ends. The germline gives CDR1 SGHDT, CDR2 YYEEEE. The CDR3 spans 15 residues. The CDR3 protein is CASSSPEAAFYEQYF. The CDR3 DNA follows: TGTGCCAGCAGCTCGCCCGAGGCCGCGTTTTACGAGCAGTACTTC.

This clone appeared once. The gene calls are TRBV3-1 (or the pseudogene TRBV3-2) and TRBJ2-2, with 7 bases lining up with TRBD2. There are 18 residues in the CDR3. Trimming at V came to 0 bases and at J to 3 bases, leaving 10 bases not matched to a gene. The germline CDR1 and CDR2 sequences are LGHDT and YNNKEL (reference sequence). CDR3 protein: CASSQDRALAVYTGELFF. CDR3 nucleotides: TGTGCCAGCAGCCAAGATAGGGCCCTAGCGGTGTACACCGGGGAGCTGTTTTTT.